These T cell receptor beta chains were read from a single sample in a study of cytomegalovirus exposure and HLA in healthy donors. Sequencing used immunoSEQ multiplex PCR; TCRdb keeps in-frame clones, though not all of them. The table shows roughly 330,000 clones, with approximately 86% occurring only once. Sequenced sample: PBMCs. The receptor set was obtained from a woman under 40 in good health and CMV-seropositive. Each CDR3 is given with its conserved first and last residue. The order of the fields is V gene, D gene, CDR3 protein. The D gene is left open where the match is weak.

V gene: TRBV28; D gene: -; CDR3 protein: CASSPGQSNQPQHF
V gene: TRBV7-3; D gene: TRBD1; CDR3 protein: CASSPHGTAQETQYF
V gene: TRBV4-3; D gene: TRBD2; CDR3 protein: CASSQDLWTSGGTDTQYF
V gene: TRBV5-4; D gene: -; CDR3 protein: CASSLVENSYEQYF
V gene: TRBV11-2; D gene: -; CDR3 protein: CASSLVSGAEQYF
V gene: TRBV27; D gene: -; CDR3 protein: CASSLWGTEKLFF
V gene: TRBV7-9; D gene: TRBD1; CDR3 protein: CASSPQEVGGAGYEQYF
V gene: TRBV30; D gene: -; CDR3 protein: CAWSVLGNTEAFF
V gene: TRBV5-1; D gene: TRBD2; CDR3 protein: CASSLGLAGVDEQFF
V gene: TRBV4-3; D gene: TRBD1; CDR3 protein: CASSQEGGGNTIYF
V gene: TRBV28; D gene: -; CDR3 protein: CATGLGSYEQYF
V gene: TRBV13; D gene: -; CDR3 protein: CASSRKGDLRMYEQYF
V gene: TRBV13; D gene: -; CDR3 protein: CASSPRWSREQYF
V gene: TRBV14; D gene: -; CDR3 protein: CASSQDGASLAKPWNNEQFF
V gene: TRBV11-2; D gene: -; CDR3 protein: CASSPRTGELTYEQYF
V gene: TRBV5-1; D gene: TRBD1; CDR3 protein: CASSQQGGSTEAFF
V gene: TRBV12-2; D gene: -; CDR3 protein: CASRFAEGTGANQPQHF
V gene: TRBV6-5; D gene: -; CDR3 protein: CASSDTGSNEKLFF
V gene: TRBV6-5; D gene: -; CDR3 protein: CASSQKFYTEAFF
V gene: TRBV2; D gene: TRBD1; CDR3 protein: CASSGQGEETQYF
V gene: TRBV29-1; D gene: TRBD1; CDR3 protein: CSARTGLNTEAFF
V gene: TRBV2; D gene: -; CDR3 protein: CASRVDRTKETQYF
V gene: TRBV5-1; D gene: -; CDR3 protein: CASRGAGTGELFF
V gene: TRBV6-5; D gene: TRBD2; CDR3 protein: CASSYSTSGDYEQYF